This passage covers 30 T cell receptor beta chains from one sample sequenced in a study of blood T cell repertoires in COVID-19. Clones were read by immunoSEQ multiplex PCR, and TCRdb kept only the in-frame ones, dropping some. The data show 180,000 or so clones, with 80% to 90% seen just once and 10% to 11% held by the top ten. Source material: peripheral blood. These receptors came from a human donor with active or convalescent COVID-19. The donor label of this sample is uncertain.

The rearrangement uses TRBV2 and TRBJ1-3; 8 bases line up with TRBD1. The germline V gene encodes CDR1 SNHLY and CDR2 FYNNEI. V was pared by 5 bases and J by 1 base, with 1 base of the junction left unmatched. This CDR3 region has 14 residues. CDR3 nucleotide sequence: TGTGCCAGCAGTCGGACAGGGTCTGGAAACACCATATATTTT. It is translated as CASSRTGSGNTIYF.

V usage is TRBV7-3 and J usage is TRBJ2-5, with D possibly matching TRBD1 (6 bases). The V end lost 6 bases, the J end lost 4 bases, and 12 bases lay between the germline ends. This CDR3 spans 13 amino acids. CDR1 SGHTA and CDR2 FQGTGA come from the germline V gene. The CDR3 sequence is CASSKDRLETQYF. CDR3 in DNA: TGTGCCAGCAGTAAGGACAGATTAGAGACCCAGTACTTC. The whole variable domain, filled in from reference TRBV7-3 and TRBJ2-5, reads GAGVSQTPSNKVTEKGKYVELRCDPISGHTALYWYRQSLGQGPEFLIYFQGTGAADDSGLPNDRFFAVRPEGSVSTLKIQRTERGDSAVYLCASSKDRLETQYFGPGTRLLVL.

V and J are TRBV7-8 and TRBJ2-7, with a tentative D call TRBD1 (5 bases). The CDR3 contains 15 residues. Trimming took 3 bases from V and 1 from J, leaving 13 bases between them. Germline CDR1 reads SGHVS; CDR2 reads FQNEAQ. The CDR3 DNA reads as TGTGCCAGCAGCTTCGGGCAGGGCCCATCCTACGAGCAGTACTTC. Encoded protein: CASSFGQGPSYEQYF.

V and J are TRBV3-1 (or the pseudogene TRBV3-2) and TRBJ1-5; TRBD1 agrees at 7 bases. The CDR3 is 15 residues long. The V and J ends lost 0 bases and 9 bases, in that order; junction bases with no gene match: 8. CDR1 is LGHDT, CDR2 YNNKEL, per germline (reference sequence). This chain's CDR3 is CASSQDHQGVRPQHF. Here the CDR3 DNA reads TGTGCCAGCAGCCAAGATCACCAGGGGGTGAGGCCCCAGCATTTT.

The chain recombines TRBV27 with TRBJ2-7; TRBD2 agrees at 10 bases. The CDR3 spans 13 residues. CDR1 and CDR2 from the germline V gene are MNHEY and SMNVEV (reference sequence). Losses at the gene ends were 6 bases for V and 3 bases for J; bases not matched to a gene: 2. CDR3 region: CASSTSGIYEQYF. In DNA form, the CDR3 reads TGTGCCAGCAGCACTAGCGGGATCTACGAGCAGTACTTC.

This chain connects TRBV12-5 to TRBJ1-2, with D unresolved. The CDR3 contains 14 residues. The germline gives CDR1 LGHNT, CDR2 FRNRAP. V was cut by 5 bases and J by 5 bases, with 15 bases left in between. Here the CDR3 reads CASGPPSDSYGYTF. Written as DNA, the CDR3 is TGTGCTAGTGGTCCTCCTTCGGACTCTTATGGCTACACCTTC.

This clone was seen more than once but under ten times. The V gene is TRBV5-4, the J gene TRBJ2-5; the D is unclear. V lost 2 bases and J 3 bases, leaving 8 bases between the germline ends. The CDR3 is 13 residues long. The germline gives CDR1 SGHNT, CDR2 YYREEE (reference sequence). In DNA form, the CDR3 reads TGTGCCAGCAGCTTTTTCCCTAAAGAGACCCAGTACTTC. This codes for CASSFFPKETQYF.

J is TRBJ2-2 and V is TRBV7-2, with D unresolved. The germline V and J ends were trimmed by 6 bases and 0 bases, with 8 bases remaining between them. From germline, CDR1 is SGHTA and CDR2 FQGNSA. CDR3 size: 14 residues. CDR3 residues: CASRGLANTGELFF. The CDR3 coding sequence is TGTGCCAGCAGGGGCCTCGCGAACACCGGGGAGCTGTTTTTT.

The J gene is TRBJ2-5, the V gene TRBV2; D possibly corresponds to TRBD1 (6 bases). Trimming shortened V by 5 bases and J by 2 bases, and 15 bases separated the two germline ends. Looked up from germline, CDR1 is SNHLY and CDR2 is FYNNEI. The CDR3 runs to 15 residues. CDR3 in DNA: TGTGCCAGCAGTCGGGACACCGTCCCGCAAGAGACCCAGTACTTC. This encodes CASSRDTVPQETQYF.

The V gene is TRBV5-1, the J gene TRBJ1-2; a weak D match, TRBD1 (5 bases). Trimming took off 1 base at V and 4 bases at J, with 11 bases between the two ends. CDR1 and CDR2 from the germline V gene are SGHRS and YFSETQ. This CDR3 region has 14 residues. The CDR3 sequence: CASSLIPGGYGYTF. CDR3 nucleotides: TGCGCCAGCAGCTTGATCCCCGGGGGCTATGGCTACACCTTC.

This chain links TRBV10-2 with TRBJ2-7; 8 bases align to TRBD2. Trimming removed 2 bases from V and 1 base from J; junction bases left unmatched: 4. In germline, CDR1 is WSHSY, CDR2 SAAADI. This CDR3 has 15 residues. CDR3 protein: CASSEAKRGSYEQYF. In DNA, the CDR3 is TGCGCCAGCAGTGAGGCCAAGCGGGGGTCCTACGAGCAGTACTTC.

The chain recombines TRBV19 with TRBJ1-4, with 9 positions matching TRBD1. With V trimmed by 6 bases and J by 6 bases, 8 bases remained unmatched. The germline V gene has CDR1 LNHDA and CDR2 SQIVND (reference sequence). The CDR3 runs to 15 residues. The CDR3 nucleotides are TGTGCCAGTAGCCGTCTCCGGGACAGGGATGAAAAACTGTTTTTT. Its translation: CASSRLRDRDEKLFF.

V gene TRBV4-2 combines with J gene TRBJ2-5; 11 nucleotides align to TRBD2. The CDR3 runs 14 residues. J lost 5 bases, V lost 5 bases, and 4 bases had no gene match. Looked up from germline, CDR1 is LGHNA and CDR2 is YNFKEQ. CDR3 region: CASSSPSGGETQYF. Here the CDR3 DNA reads TGTGCCAGCAGCTCCCCTAGCGGGGGGGAGACCCAGTACTTC.

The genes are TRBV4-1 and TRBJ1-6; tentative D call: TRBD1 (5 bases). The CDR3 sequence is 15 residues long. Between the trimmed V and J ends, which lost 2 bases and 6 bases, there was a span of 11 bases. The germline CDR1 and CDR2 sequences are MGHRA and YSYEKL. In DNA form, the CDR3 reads TGCGCCAGCAGCCAAACAGGTTCAACTAATTCACCCCTCCACTTT. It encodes CASSQTGSTNSPLHF.

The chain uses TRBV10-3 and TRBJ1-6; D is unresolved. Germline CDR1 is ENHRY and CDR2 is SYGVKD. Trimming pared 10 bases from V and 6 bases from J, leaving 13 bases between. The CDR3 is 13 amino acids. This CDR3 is CATSREGNSPLHF. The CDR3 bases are TGTGCCACCTCAAGGGAGGGTAATTCACCCCTCCACTTT.

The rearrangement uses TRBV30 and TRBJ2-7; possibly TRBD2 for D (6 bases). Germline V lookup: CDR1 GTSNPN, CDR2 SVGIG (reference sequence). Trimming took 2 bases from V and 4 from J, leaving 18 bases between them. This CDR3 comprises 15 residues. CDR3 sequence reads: CAWSHEGSGAYEQYF. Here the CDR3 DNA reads TGTGCCTGGAGTCACGAGGGGTCGGGAGCATACGAGCAGTACTTC.

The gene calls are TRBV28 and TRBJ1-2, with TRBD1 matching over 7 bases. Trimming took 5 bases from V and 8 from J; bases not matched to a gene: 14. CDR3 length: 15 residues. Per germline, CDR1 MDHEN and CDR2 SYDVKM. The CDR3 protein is CASSPVGGDVNGYTF. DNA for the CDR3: TGTGCCAGCAGTCCGGTAGGGGGCGACGTTAACGGCTACACCTTC.

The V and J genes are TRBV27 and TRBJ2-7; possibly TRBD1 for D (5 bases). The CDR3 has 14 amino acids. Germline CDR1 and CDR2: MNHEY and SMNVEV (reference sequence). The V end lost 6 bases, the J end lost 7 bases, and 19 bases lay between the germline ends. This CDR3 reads CASSQNRIAGEQYF. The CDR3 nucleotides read TGTGCCAGCAGCCAGAACAGGATCGCCGGAGAGCAGTACTTC.

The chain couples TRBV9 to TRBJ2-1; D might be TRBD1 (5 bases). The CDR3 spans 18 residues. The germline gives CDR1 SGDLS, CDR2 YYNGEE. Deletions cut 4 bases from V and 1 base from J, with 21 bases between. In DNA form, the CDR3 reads TGTGCCAGCAGCCCCCTAAAGGCTTGGCAGGGATCCTACAATGAGCAGTTCTTC. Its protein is CASSPLKAWQGSYNEQFF. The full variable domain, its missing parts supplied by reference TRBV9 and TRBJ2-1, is DSGVTQTPKHLITATGQRVTLRCSPRSGDLSVYWYQQSLDQGLQFLIQYYNGEERAKGNILERFSAQQFPDLHSELNLSSLELGDSALYFCASSPLKAWQGSYNEQFFGPGTRLTVL.

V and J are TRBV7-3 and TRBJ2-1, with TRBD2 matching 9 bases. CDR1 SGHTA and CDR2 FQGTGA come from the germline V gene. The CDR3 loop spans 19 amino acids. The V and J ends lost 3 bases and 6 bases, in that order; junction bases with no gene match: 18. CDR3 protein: CASSFAIPARSGGRNEQFF. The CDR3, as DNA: TGTGCCAGCAGCTTTGCAATCCCGGCGCGGAGCGGGGGGCGCAATGAGCAGTTCTTC.

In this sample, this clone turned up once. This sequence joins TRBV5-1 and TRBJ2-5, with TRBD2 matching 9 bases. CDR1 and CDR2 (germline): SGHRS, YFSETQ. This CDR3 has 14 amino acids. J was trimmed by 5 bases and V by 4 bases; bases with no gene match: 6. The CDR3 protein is CASSAGGPVETQYF. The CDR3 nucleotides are TGCGCCAGCAGCGCGGGAGGGCCCGTTGAGACCCAGTACTTC.

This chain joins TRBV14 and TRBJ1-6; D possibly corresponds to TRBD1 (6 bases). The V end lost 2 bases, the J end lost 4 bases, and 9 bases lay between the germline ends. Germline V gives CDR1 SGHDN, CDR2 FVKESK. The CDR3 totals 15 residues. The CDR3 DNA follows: TGTGCCAGCAGCCAACTACAGGGTTATAATTCACCCCTCCACTTT. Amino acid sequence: CASSQLQGYNSPLHF.

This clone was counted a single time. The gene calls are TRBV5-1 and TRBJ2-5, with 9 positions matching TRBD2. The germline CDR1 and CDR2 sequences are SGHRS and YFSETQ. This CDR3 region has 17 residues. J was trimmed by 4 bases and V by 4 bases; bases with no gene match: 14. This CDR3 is CASSPEGRAGGTETQYF. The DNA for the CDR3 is TGCGCCAGCAGCCCCGAGGGGCGAGCGGGGGGTACAGAGACCCAGTACTTC.

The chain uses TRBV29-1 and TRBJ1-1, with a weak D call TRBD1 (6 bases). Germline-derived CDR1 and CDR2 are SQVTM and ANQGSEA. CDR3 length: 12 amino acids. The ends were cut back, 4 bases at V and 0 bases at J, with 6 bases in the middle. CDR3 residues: CSVGGLNTEAFF. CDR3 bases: TGCAGCGTTGGGGGGCTGAACACTGAAGCTTTCTTT.

The CDR3 is CASGPRQGAGYGYTF. The CDR3 region has the DNA TGTGCCAGCGGACCTCGACAGGGGGCGGGCTATGGCTACACCTTC. The gene calls are TRBV28 and TRBJ1-2; 10 positions agree with TRBD1. Germline V gene data show CDR1 as MDHEN and CDR2 as SYDVKM. V gave up 8 bases and J gave up 4 bases; unmatched junction bases: 10. The length of the CDR3 is 15 residues.

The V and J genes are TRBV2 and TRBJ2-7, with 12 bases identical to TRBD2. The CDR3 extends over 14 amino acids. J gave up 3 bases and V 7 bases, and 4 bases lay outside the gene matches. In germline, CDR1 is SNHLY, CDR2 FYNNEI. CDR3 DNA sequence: TGTGCCAGCACAAGACTAGCGGGAGACTACGAGCAGTACTTC. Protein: CASTRLAGDYEQYF.

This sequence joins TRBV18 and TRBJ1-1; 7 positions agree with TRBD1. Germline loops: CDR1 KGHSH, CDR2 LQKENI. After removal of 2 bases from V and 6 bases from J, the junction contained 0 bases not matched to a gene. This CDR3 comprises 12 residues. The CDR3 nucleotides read TGTGCCAGCTCACCAGACAGGGCTGAAGCTTTCTTT. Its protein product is CASSPDRAEAFF.

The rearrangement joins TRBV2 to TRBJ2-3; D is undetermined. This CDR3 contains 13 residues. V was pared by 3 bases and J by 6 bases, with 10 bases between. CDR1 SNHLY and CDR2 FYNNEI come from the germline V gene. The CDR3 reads CASSDGLRDTQYF. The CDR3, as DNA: TGTGCCAGCAGTGACGGTCTCCGGGATACGCAGTATTTT. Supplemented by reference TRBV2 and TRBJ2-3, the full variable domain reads EPEVTQTPSHQVTQMGQEVILRCVPISNHLYFYWYRQILGQKVEFLVSFYNNEISEKSEIFDDQFSVERPDGSNFTLKIRSTKLEDSAMYFCASSDGLRDTQYFGPGTRLTVL.

The CDR3 is CASRRTGYTDTQYF. In DNA form, the CDR3 reads TGTGCCAGCAGACGGACAGGGTACACAGATACGCAGTATTTT. The chain uses TRBV6-5 and TRBJ2-3; 8 bases align to TRBD1. V trimming: 6 bases; J trimming: 2 bases; junction bases outside the gene matches: 4. Germline V CDR1 and CDR2: MNHEY, SVGAGI. The CDR3 is 14 residues long.

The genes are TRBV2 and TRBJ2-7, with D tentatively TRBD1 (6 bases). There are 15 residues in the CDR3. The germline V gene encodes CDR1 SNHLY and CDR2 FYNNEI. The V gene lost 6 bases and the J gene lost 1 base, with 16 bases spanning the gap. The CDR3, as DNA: TGTGCCAGCAGAGTTAGACAGGCGTATTCCTACGAGCAGTACTTC. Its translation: CASRVRQAYSYEQYF. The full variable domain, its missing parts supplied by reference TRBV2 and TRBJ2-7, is EPEVTQTPSHQVTQMGQEVILRCVPISNHLYFYWYRQILGQKVEFLVSFYNNEISEKSEIFDDQFSVERPDGSNFTLKIRSTKLEDSAMYFCASRVRQAYSYEQYFGPGTRLTVT.